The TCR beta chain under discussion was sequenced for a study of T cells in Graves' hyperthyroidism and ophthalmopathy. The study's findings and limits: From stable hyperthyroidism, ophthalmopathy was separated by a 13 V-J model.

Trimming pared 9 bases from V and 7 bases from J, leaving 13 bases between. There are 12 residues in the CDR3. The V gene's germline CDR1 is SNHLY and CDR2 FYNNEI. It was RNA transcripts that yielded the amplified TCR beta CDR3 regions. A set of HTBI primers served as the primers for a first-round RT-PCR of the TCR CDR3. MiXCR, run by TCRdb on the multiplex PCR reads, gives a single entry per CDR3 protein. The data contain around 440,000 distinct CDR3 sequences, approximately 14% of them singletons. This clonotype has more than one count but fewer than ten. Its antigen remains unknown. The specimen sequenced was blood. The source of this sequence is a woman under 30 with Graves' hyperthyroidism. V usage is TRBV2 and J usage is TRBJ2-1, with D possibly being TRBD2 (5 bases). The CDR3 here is CARDSIGNEQFF. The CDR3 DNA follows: TGTGCCAGGGACTCCATAGGGAATGAGCAGTTCTTC.